This T cell receptor (beta chain) was sequenced in a study of T cell responses to AZD1222 COVID-19 vaccine. Germline V gene data show CDR1 as LGHNA and CDR2 as YNFKEQ. This CDR3 has 14 amino acids. Deletions cut 1 base from V and 5 bases from J, with 9 bases between. The assay was immunoSEQ multiplex PCR, and TCRdb's table has in-frame clones only and misses some. The data show about 130,000 clones, about 87% seen once. Study-wide results and caveats: Repertoires in all cases were sampled only once the peak T cell response had passed. When two AZD1222 doses had been given, Spike-specific TCR breadth and depth rose. The study reported that nearly half of spike-specific TCRs target unmutated variant regions.

Concerning this clone: Its target is unknown.

The chain combines TRBV4-2 with TRBJ1-5; D might be TRBD1 (5 bases). Sequenced here: peripheral blood, sampled on day 0 of AZD1222 vaccination. The source is an adult in good health. The CDR3: CASSQAGADQPQHF. The CDR3, as DNA: TGTGCCAGCAGCCAAGCCGGGGCAGATCAGCCCCAGCATTTT.